A selection of T cell receptor beta chains follows, all from one sample in a study of T cell responses to AZD1222 COVID-19 vaccine. Clones were sequenced by immunoSEQ multiplex PCR, and TCRdb holds only the in-frame ones, with some missing. The sample holds roughly 200,000 clones, around 94% seen once. The source material was peripheral blood, sampled 28 days after the second dose of the MenACWY control vaccine. These receptors all come from an adult who received the MenACWY meningococcal vaccine as a control. Each CDR3 is given with its conserved first and last residue. The order of the fields is CDR3 length, clone size, V gene, J gene, D gene, CDR3 protein, CDR3 DNA. The D gene is left open where the match is weak. Size tells how often a clone was seen (once, few, many) or the class of an expanded clone, and some rows leave it out.

CDR3 length: 15
clone size: NA
V gene: TRBV19
J gene: TRBJ2-6
D gene: NA
CDR3 protein: CASSISVAGANVLTF
CDR3 DNA: TGTGCCAGTAGTATTTCGGTTGCTGGGGCCAACGTCCTGACTTTC

CDR3 length: 16
clone size: NA
V gene: TRBV13
J gene: TRBJ1-1
D gene: NA
CDR3 protein: CASSYGGLGGNTEAFF
CDR3 DNA: TGTGCCAGCAGCTATGGCGGTCTAGGGGGAAACACTGAAGCTTTCTTT

CDR3 length: 14
clone size: NA
V gene: TRBV18
J gene: TRBJ2-1
D gene: TRBD1
CDR3 protein: CASSPAGGGGEQFF
CDR3 DNA: TGTGCCAGCTCACCGGCAGGGGGCGGAGGTGAGCAGTTCTTC

CDR3 length: 15
clone size: NA
V gene: TRBV14
J gene: TRBJ2-4
D gene: NA
CDR3 protein: CASSQGEAVPNIQYF
CDR3 DNA: TGTGCCAGCAGCCAAGGGGAGGCGGTTCCAAACATTCAGTACTTC

CDR3 length: 16
clone size: NA
V gene: TRBV7-8
J gene: TRBJ2-2
D gene: TRBD1
CDR3 protein: CASSPWTGAETGELFF
CDR3 DNA: TGTGCCAGCAGCCCCTGGACAGGGGCGGAAACCGGGGAGCTGTTTTTT

CDR3 length: 17
clone size: NA
V gene: TRBV5-1
J gene: TRBJ2-1
D gene: TRBD1
CDR3 protein: CASSLVGGQVGYNEQFF
CDR3 DNA: TGCGCCAGCAGCTTGGTGGGGGGACAGGTCGGCTACAATGAGCAGTTCTTC

CDR3 length: 15
clone size: NA
V gene: TRBV30
J gene: TRBJ1-5
D gene: NA
CDR3 protein: CAWSRGTDSNQPQHF
CDR3 DNA: TGTGCCTGGAGCCGCGGGACGGATAGCAATCAGCCCCAGCATTTT

CDR3 length: 15
clone size: NA
V gene: TRBV6-5
J gene: TRBJ1-6
D gene: TRBD1
CDR3 protein: CASTPLRGLNSPLHF
CDR3 DNA: TGTGCCAGCACTCCGCTCAGGGGGCTTAATTCACCCCTCCACTTT

CDR3 length: 14
clone size: NA
V gene: TRBV30
J gene: TRBJ2-7
D gene: TRBD1
CDR3 protein: CAWSVTGGQGAEYF
CDR3 DNA: TGTGCCTGGAGTGTAACTGGGGGACAGGGGGCAGAGTACTTC

CDR3 length: 15
clone size: NA
V gene: TRBV6-5
J gene: TRBJ2-2
D gene: NA
CDR3 protein: CASNRVPGDTGELFF
CDR3 DNA: TGTGCCAGCAACAGAGTACCAGGGGACACCGGGGAGCTGTTTTTT

CDR3 length: 14
clone size: NA
V gene: TRBV28
J gene: TRBJ1-1
D gene: NA
CDR3 protein: CASRTGTLIPEAFF
CDR3 DNA: TGTGCCAGCAGGACCGGGACGCTCATACCTGAAGCTTTCTTT

CDR3 length: 14
clone size: NA
V gene: TRBV4-2
J gene: TRBJ2-5
D gene: NA
CDR3 protein: CASSRFDKQETQYF
CDR3 DNA: TGTGCCAGCAGCCGATTCGACAAACAGGAGACCCAGTACTTC

CDR3 length: 14
clone size: NA
V gene: TRBV30
J gene: TRBJ1-1
D gene: NA
CDR3 protein: CAWSVTRQSTEAFF
CDR3 DNA: TGTGCCTGGAGTGTCACTAGACAGTCCACTGAAGCTTTCTTT

CDR3 length: 15
clone size: NA
V gene: TRBV6-5
J gene: TRBJ1-5
D gene: TRBD1
CDR3 protein: CASSSDRGVGQPQHF
CDR3 DNA: TGTGCCAGCAGTTCGGACAGGGGCGTCGGTCAGCCCCAGCATTTT

CDR3 length: 19
clone size: NA
V gene: TRBV7-9
J gene: TRBJ1-1
D gene: NA
CDR3 protein: CASSFPDVGGASSVSEAFF
CDR3 DNA: TGTGCCAGCAGCTTCCCCGATGTGGGGGGGGCGTCTTCAGTTTCTGAAGCTTTCTTT

CDR3 length: 11
clone size: NA
V gene: TRBV18
J gene: TRBJ2-3
D gene: NA
CDR3 protein: CASSPSDTQYF
CDR3 DNA: TGTGCCAGCTCACCAAGCGATACGCAGTATTTT

CDR3 length: 15
clone size: NA
V gene: TRBV2
J gene: TRBJ2-7
D gene: NA
CDR3 protein: CASTAPGQVRYEQYF
CDR3 DNA: TGTGCCAGCACTGCCCCTGGACAAGTTAGGTACGAGCAGTACTTC

CDR3 length: 19
clone size: once
V gene: TRBV4-3
J gene: TRBJ2-2
D gene: NA
CDR3 protein: CASSQTLPRFSGYTGELFF
CDR3 DNA: TGCGCCAGCAGCCAGACCCTACCCCGGTTTAGCGGATACACCGGGGAGCTGTTTTTT

CDR3 length: 11
clone size: NA
V gene: TRBV30
J gene: TRBJ1-3
D gene: NA
CDR3 protein: CAWSRGNTIYF
CDR3 DNA: TGTGCCTGGAGCAGGGGAAACACCATATATTTT

CDR3 length: 15
clone size: NA
V gene: TRBV19
J gene: TRBJ2-1
D gene: NA
CDR3 protein: CASSIGDRIYNEQFF
CDR3 DNA: TGTGCCAGTAGTATAGGAGACAGGATTTACAATGAGCAGTTCTTC

CDR3 length: 11
clone size: once
V gene: TRBV6-5
J gene: TRBJ1-1
D gene: NA
CDR3 protein: CASSYSGGAFF
CDR3 DNA: TGTGCCAGCAGTTACTCAGGGGGAGCTTTCTTT

CDR3 length: 11
clone size: NA
V gene: TRBV29-1
J gene: TRBJ1-4
D gene: NA
CDR3 protein: CSVETGEKLFF
CDR3 DNA: TGCAGCGTTGAAACAGGGGAAAAACTGTTTTTT

CDR3 length: 15
clone size: NA
V gene: TRBV11-3
J gene: TRBJ1-2
D gene: NA
CDR3 protein: CASSPPFGENYGYTF
CDR3 DNA: TGTGCCAGCAGCCCACCGTTTGGGGAAAACTATGGCTACACCTTC

CDR3 length: 15
clone size: NA
V gene: TRBV27
J gene: TRBJ1-5
D gene: TRBD1
CDR3 protein: CASSPGTGPNQPQHF
CDR3 DNA: TGTGCCAGCAGCCCCGGGACAGGGCCCAATCAGCCCCAGCATTTT

CDR3 length: 13
clone size: NA
V gene: TRBV12-3/TRBV12-4
J gene: TRBJ2-7
D gene: NA
CDR3 protein: CASSGNINYEQYF
CDR3 DNA: TGTGCCAGCAGTGGGAACATAAACTACGAGCAGTACTTC

CDR3 length: 14
clone size: NA
V gene: TRBV18
J gene: TRBJ1-2
D gene: TRBD1
CDR3 protein: CASSAQGDHYGYTF
CDR3 DNA: TGTGCCAGCTCCGCACAGGGGGATCACTATGGCTACACCTTC

CDR3 length: 15
clone size: NA
V gene: TRBV30
J gene: TRBJ1-5
D gene: NA
CDR3 protein: CAWSHYRTGNQPQHF
CDR3 DNA: TGTGCCTGGAGTCATTACCGGACAGGCAATCAGCCCCAGCATTTT

CDR3 length: 8
clone size: NA
V gene: TRBV27
J gene: TRBJ2-1
D gene: NA
CDR3 protein: CASSFQFF
CDR3 DNA: TGTGCCAGCAGTTTCCAGTTCTTC

CDR3 length: 13
clone size: NA
V gene: TRBV5-6
J gene: TRBJ2-7
D gene: NA
CDR3 protein: CASSPGLPYEQYF
CDR3 DNA: TGTGCCAGCAGCCCGGGACTTCCCTACGAGCAGTACTTC

CDR3 length: 12
clone size: NA
V gene: TRBV6-5
J gene: TRBJ2-5
D gene: NA
CDR3 protein: CASRRTQETQYF
CDR3 DNA: TGTGCCAGCAGAAGGACGCAAGAGACCCAGTACTTC

CDR3 length: 16
clone size: NA
V gene: TRBV5-6
J gene: TRBJ1-3
D gene: NA
CDR3 protein: CASSLVGLSSGNTIYF
CDR3 DNA: TGTGCCAGCAGCTTGGTTGGGCTGTCCTCTGGAAACACCATATATTTT

CDR3 length: 19
clone size: NA
V gene: TRBV28
J gene: TRBJ1-2
D gene: TRBD1
CDR3 protein: CASSPSIRRQGFGNYGYTF
CDR3 DNA: TGTGCCAGCAGTCCGTCCATCCGAAGACAGGGCTTTGGGAACTATGGCTACACCTTC

CDR3 length: 16
clone size: NA
V gene: TRBV24-1
J gene: TRBJ2-2
D gene: NA
CDR3 protein: CATSDLRFGGSGELFF
CDR3 DNA: TGTGCCACCAGTGATTTGAGGTTCGGGGGATCCGGGGAGCTGTTTTTT

CDR3 length: 15
clone size: NA
V gene: TRBV2
J gene: TRBJ1-1
D gene: NA
CDR3 protein: CASSEEARTNTEAFF
CDR3 DNA: TGTGCCAGCAGTGAAGAGGCCAGGACAAACACTGAAGCTTTCTTT

CDR3 length: 15
clone size: NA
V gene: TRBV4-2
J gene: TRBJ2-7
D gene: TRBD2
CDR3 protein: CASSLSSGRQNEQYF
CDR3 DNA: TGTGCCAGCAGCCTGTCCAGCGGGAGACAGAACGAGCAGTACTTC

CDR3 length: 18
clone size: NA
V gene: TRBV5-1
J gene: TRBJ2-7
D gene: TRBD2
CDR3 protein: CASSWSVLGTTQTYEQYF
CDR3 DNA: TGCGCCAGCAGCTGGAGCGTCCTCGGGACTACCCAGACCTACGAGCAGTACTTC

CDR3 length: 14
clone size: NA
V gene: TRBV24-1
J gene: TRBJ2-7
D gene: NA
CDR3 protein: CATSDSDTSYEQYF
CDR3 DNA: TGTGCCACCAGTGACTCAGACACTTCCTACGAGCAGTACTTC

CDR3 length: 20
clone size: NA
V gene: TRBV13
J gene: TRBJ2-2
D gene: NA
CDR3 protein: CASSFLNPFENPANTGELFF
CDR3 DNA: TGTGCCAGCAGCTTTCTTAACCCATTCGAGAACCCCGCGAACACCGGGGAGCTGTTTTTT

CDR3 length: 15
clone size: NA
V gene: TRBV12-5
J gene: TRBJ2-2
D gene: NA
CDR3 protein: CASLPGTDRSGELFF
CDR3 DNA: TGTGCTAGCTTACCCGGTACAGACCGGTCCGGGGAGCTGTTTTTT

CDR3 length: 15
clone size: NA
V gene: TRBV11-3
J gene: TRBJ1-1
D gene: TRBD1
CDR3 protein: CASSLGDRGWAEAFF
CDR3 DNA: TGTGCCAGCAGCCTCGGGGACAGGGGCTGGGCTGAAGCTTTCTTT

CDR3 length: 13
clone size: NA
V gene: TRBV9
J gene: TRBJ2-7
D gene: TRBD2
CDR3 protein: CASSGVAGYEQYF
CDR3 DNA: TGTGCCAGCAGCGGGGTAGCGGGCTACGAGCAGTACTTC

CDR3 length: 14
clone size: NA
V gene: TRBV7-3
J gene: TRBJ2-3
D gene: TRBD2
CDR3 protein: CASSFAGGVDTQYF
CDR3 DNA: TGTGCCAGCAGCTTTGCGGGAGGGGTAGATACGCAGTATTTT

CDR3 length: 18
clone size: NA
V gene: TRBV6-7
J gene: TRBJ2-1
D gene: TRBD2
CDR3 protein: CASSYLGLAGGSFNEQFF
CDR3 DNA: TGTGCCAGCAGTTACTTGGGACTAGCGGGAGGCTCTTTCAATGAGCAGTTCTTC

CDR3 length: 15
clone size: NA
V gene: TRBV11-3
J gene: TRBJ2-5
D gene: TRBD2
CDR3 protein: CASSPLRTSAETQYF
CDR3 DNA: TGTGCCAGCAGCCCGCTCCGGACTAGCGCCGAGACCCAGTACTTC

CDR3 length: 13
clone size: NA
V gene: TRBV7-9
J gene: TRBJ1-3
D gene: NA
CDR3 protein: CASSSGLGNTIYF
CDR3 DNA: TGTGCCAGCAGCTCCGGACTGGGAAACACCATATATTTT

CDR3 length: 12
clone size: NA
V gene: TRBV28
J gene: TRBJ1-2
D gene: TRBD1
CDR3 protein: CASSLTGYGYTF
CDR3 DNA: TGTGCCAGCAGCTTGACAGGGTATGGCTACACCTTC

CDR3 length: 15
clone size: NA
V gene: TRBV19
J gene: TRBJ1-1
D gene: NA
CDR3 protein: CASSILGAGNTEAFF
CDR3 DNA: TGTGCCAGTAGTATATTGGGGGCTGGTAACACTGAAGCTTTCTTT

CDR3 length: 14
clone size: NA
V gene: TRBV28
J gene: TRBJ1-2
D gene: TRBD1
CDR3 protein: CASSLGGGSGGYTF
CDR3 DNA: TGTGCCAGCAGTTTAGGAGGGGGCTCTGGCGGCTACACCTTC

CDR3 length: 14
clone size: NA
V gene: TRBV6-2/TRBV6-3
J gene: TRBJ1-1
D gene: NA
CDR3 protein: CASSYSWGRLEAFF
CDR3 DNA: TGTGCCAGCAGTTACTCGTGGGGACGCCTTGAAGCTTTCTTT

CDR3 length: 14
clone size: NA
V gene: TRBV30
J gene: TRBJ2-7
D gene: NA
CDR3 protein: CAWRGTWSSYEQYF
CDR3 DNA: TGTGCCTGGAGGGGGACATGGAGCTCCTACGAGCAGTACTTC

CDR3 length: 14
clone size: NA
V gene: TRBV7-9
J gene: TRBJ2-7
D gene: TRBD1
CDR3 protein: CASRRDRGSYEQYF
CDR3 DNA: TGTGCCAGCCGCCGGGACAGGGGCTCCTACGAGCAGTACTTC

CDR3 length: 13
clone size: NA
V gene: TRBV7-7
J gene: TRBJ2-1
D gene: NA
CDR3 protein: CASSKGPHNEQFF
CDR3 DNA: TGTGCCAGCAGCAAAGGACCCCACAATGAGCAGTTCTTC

CDR3 length: 14
clone size: NA
V gene: TRBV19
J gene: TRBJ2-3
D gene: TRBD1
CDR3 protein: CASSVGTGTDTQYF
CDR3 DNA: TGTGCCAGTAGTGTAGGGACAGGCACAGATACGCAGTATTTT

CDR3 length: 15
clone size: NA
V gene: TRBV14
J gene: TRBJ1-6
D gene: NA
CDR3 protein: CASSQLPGRNSPLHF
CDR3 DNA: TGTGCCAGCAGCCAGCTTCCCGGGCGCAATTCACCCCTCCACTTT

CDR3 length: 13
clone size: NA
V gene: TRBV5-1
J gene: TRBJ1-2
D gene: NA
CDR3 protein: CASSLGANYGYTF
CDR3 DNA: TGCGCCAGCAGCTTGGGAGCTAACTATGGCTACACCTTC

CDR3 length: 14
clone size: once
V gene: TRBV4-1
J gene: TRBJ1-2
D gene: NA
CDR3 protein: CASSQATDNYGYTF
CDR3 DNA: TGCGCCAGCAGCCAAGCCACAGACAACTATGGCTACACCTTC

CDR3 length: 17
clone size: NA
V gene: TRBV2
J gene: TRBJ2-5
D gene: TRBD2
CDR3 protein: CASRAPWLAGGPETQYF
CDR3 DNA: TGTGCCAGCAGGGCCCCCTGGCTAGCGGGAGGGCCAGAGACCCAGTACTTC

CDR3 length: 10
clone size: NA
V gene: TRBV11-3
J gene: TRBJ2-7
D gene: NA
CDR3 protein: CASSQYEQYF
CDR3 DNA: TGTGCCAGCAGCCAGTACGAGCAGTACTTC

CDR3 length: 16
clone size: NA
V gene: TRBV16
J gene: TRBJ1-4
D gene: NA
CDR3 protein: CASSQSRGRGNEKLFF
CDR3 DNA: TGTGCCAGCAGCCAATCGCGGGGGCGCGGGAATGAAAAACTGTTTTTT